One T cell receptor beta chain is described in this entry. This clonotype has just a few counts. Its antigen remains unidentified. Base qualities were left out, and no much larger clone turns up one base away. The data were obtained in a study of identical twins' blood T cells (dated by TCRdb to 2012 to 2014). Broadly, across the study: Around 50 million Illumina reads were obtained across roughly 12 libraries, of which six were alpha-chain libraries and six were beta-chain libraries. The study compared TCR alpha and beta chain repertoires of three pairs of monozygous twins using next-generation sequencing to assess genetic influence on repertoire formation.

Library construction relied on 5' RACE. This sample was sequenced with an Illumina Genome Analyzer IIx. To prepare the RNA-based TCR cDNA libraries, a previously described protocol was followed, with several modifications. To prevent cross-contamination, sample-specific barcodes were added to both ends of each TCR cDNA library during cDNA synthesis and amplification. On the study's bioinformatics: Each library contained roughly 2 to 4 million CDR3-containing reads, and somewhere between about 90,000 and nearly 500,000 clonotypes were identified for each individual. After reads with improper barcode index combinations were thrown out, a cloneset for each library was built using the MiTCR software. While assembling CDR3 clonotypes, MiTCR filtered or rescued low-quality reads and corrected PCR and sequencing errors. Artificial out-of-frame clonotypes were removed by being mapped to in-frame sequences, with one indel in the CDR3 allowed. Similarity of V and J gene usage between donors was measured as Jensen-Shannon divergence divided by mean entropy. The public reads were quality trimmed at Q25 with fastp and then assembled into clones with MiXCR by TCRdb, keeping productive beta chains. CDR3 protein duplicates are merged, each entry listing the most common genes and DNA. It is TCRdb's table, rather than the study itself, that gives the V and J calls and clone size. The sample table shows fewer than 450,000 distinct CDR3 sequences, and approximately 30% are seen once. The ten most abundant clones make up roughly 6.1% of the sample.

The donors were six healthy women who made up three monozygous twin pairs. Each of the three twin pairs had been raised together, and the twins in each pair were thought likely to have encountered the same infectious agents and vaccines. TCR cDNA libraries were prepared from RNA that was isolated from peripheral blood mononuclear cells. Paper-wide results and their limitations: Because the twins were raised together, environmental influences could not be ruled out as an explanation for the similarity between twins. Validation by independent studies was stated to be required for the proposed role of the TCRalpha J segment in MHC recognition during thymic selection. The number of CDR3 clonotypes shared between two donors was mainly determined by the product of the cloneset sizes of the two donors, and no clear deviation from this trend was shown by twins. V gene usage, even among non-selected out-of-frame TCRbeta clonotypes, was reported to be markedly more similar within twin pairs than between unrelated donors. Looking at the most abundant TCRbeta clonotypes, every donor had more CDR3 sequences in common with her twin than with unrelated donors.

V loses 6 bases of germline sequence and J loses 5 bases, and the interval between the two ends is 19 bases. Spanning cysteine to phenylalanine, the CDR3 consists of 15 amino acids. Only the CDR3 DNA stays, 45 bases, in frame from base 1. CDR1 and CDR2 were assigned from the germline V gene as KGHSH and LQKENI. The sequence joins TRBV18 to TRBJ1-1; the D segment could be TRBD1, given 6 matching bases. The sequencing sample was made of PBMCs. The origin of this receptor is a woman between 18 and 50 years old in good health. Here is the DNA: TGTGCCAGCTCCCTCAGGGGAATGATGCAGACTGAAGCTTTCTTT. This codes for CASSLRGMMQTEAFF.